Below, 28 T cell receptor beta chains from the same sample are listed, as sequenced in a study of blood T cell repertoires in COVID-19. Only in-frame clones appear in the TCRdb table, and some are missing; sequencing was by immunoSEQ multiplex PCR. The sample has 40,000 to 50,000 clones; roughly 76% are singletons. The sequencing input was peripheral blood. The receptor set was obtained from a man aged 65 to 85 with active or convalescent COVID-19.

The chain has TRBV3-1 (or the pseudogene TRBV3-2) and TRBJ2-3, with 12 bases that match TRBD2. Germline V gene data show CDR1 as LGHDT and CDR2 as YNNKEL (reference sequence). The CDR3 spans 17 residues. Germline trimming cut 2 bases from V and 5 bases from J; bases unmatched to any gene: 8. The CDR3 is CASSQYTSGGPGDTQYF. CDR3 DNA: TGTGCCAGCAGCCAATATACTAGCGGGGGGCCGGGAGATACGCAGTATTTT.

The V call is TRBV5-1, the J call TRBJ1-3; D remains ambiguous. The germline gives CDR1 SGHRS, CDR2 YFSETQ. V was trimmed by 0 bases and J by 1 base, leaving 8 bases between them. There are 15 residues in the CDR3. The CDR3 DNA is TGCGCCAGCAGCTTGGATGGCAGTTCTGGAAACACCATATATTTT. It yields the protein CASSLDGSSGNTIYF.

The J gene is TRBJ1-2, the V gene TRBV7-2; 7 bases are shared with TRBD1. V shed 6 bases, J shed 6 bases, and the junction held 10 bases outside the gene matches. The CDR3 covers 14 residues. The germline V gene has CDR1 SGHTA and CDR2 FQGNSA. This chain's CDR3 is CASRRRDSGHGYTF. The CDR3 DNA sequence: TGTGCCAGCAGAAGACGGGACAGTGGGCATGGCTACACCTTC. The full variable domain, rest sourced from reference TRBV7-2 and TRBJ1-2, is GAGVSQSPSNKVTEKGKDVELRCDPISGHTALYWYRQSLGQGLEFLIYFQGNSAPDKSGLPSDRFSAERTGGSVSTLTIQRTQQEDSAVYLCASRRRDSGHGYTFGSGTRLTVV.

This rearrangement joins TRBV7-2 to TRBJ1-1; 7 nucleotides line up with TRBD1. Germline V gene data show CDR1 as SGHTA and CDR2 as FQGNSA. The CDR3 is 13 amino acids. The J segment lost 6 bases and the V segment lost 3 bases, leaving 4 bases of the junction unmatched. CDR3 nucleotides: TGTGCCAGCAGCTTTGACAGGGAGGCTGAAGCTTTCTTT. It yields the protein CASSFDREAEAFF.

The chain is built from TRBV18 and TRBJ1-1; 10 nucleotides line up with TRBD1. V was clipped by 0 bases and J by 3 bases; unmatched bases: 4. CDR3 length equals 16 residues. Germline V gene lookup returns CDR1 KGHSH and CDR2 LQKENI. The CDR3 DNA is TGTGCCAGCTCACCACCGGGACAGGGGAGGGACACTGAAGCTTTCTTT. This sequence encodes CASSPPGQGRDTEAFF.

There are a few counts of this clone. The chain uses TRBV27 and TRBJ2-2; unclear D gene. In germline, CDR1 is MNHEY, CDR2 SMNVEV (reference sequence). The V and J ends lost 5 bases and 0 bases respectively, with 25 bases between them. CDR3 size: 20 residues. The CDR3 loop reads CASSPKQRPHFIANTGELFF. CDR3 bases: TGTGCCAGCAGTCCGAAACAGAGACCCCACTTTATAGCGAACACCGGGGAGCTGTTTTTT.

The CDR3 coding sequence is TGTGCCAGCAGCCCCTCTAGCGGGGGGGATACGCAGTATTTT. Translation gives CASSPSSGGDTQYF. The V and J genes are TRBV11-2 and TRBJ2-3; 11 nucleotides align to TRBD2. V shed 5 bases, J shed 6 bases, and the junction held 4 bases outside the gene matches. CDR3 length: 14 residues. Per the germline V gene, CDR1 is SGHAT and CDR2 is FQNNGV.

This chain links TRBV11-3 with TRBJ1-2, with 11 bases identical to TRBD1. Germline V gene lookup returns CDR1 SGHNT and CDR2 YENEEA. V shed 4 bases and J 7 bases; nucleotides not matched to a gene: 2. The CDR3 totals 13 residues. In nucleotides, the CDR3 is TGTGCCAGCAGCTGGACAGGGGGCATTGGCTACACCTTC. This codes for CASSWTGGIGYTF.

This clone was observed a single time. The J gene is TRBJ1-1, the V gene TRBV21-1; TRBD1, the table's D call, was not compared with the DNA. TRBV21-1 is an annotated pseudogene. The CDR3 extends over 13 amino acids. The CDR3 here is CASSLTGGTEAFF. The CDR3 DNA reads TGTGCCAGCAGCCTAACAGGGGGAACTGAAGCTTTCTTT.

The rearrangement joins TRBV29-1 to TRBJ2-1, with D possibly matching TRBD1 (7 bases). This CDR3 has 15 amino acids. Germline V gene data show CDR1 as SQVTM and CDR2 as ANQGSEA. Trimming left V 0 bases short and J 1 base short, with 10 bases between. The CDR3 DNA sequence: TGCAGCGTTGAAGAATCAGGGGGGTCCTACAATGAGCAGTTCTTC. Amino acid sequence: CSVEESGGSYNEQFF.

The chain combines TRBV4-1 with TRBJ1-1; possible D gene TRBD1, 5 bases. The length of the CDR3 is 18 residues. CDR1 MGHRA and CDR2 YSYEKL come from the germline V gene. The germline V and J ends were trimmed by 1 base and 2 bases, with 20 bases remaining between them. The CDR3 DNA follows: TGCGCCAGCAGCCAAGTAATCCGGTGGGGCAGTACTAACACTGAAGCTTTCTTT. Amino acids: CASSQVIRWGSTNTEAFF.

The DNA of the CDR3 is TGTGCCAGCATTACAGGGACTGGAAACACCATATATTTT. It codes for CASITGTGNTIYF. This chain connects TRBV28 to TRBJ1-3; possibly TRBD1 for D (6 bases). The V end lost 7 bases, the J end lost 2 bases, and 9 bases lay between the germline ends. Per the germline V gene, CDR1 is MDHEN and CDR2 is SYDVKM. The CDR3 runs 13 residues. Complete variable domain (other parts from reference TRBV28 and TRBJ1-3): DVKVTQSSRYLVKRTGEKVFLECVQDMDHENMFWYRQDPGLGLRLIYFSYDVKMKEKGDIPEGYSVSREKKERFSLILESASTNQTSMYLCASITGTGNTIYFGEGSWLTVV.

The V call is TRBV1, the J call TRBJ2-7; TRBD1 reflects the table's D call only, with no check against the DNA. TRBV1 corresponds to a pseudogene. CDR3 length equals 16 residues. The CDR3 is CTSSQGHRGLTYEQYF. The CDR3 nucleotides read TGCACCAGCAGCCAAGGACACAGGGGGCTTACCTACGAGCAGTACTTC.

This clone appeared a few times. Other DNA variants within this sample encode the same CDR3. The rearrangement joins TRBV15 to TRBJ1-2; D possibly corresponds to TRBD1 (5 bases). Germline V gives CDR1 LNHNV, CDR2 YYDKDF (reference sequence). V was cut by 3 bases and J by 7 bases, with 24 bases left in between. This CDR3 contains 17 residues. The CDR3 nucleotides read TGTGCCACCAGCAGGAGTTATAGTCTGGGAGGGGCGGGTGGCTACACCTTC. As protein: CATSRSYSLGGAGGYTF.

The chain couples TRBV27 to TRBJ2-7, with D perhaps matching TRBD2 (5 bases). The CDR3 consists of 17 residues. The V and J ends lost 0 bases and 7 bases respectively, with 22 bases between them. Germline V gives CDR1 MNHEY, CDR2 SMNVEV (reference sequence). The CDR3 here is CASSLSIVTSPSGEQYF. In DNA, the CDR3 is TGTGCCAGCAGTTTATCGATTGTTACGAGTCCCTCGGGGGAGCAGTACTTC.

The chain carries TRBV29-1 and TRBJ2-3; 7 bases fit TRBD1. V was pared by 4 bases and J by 4 bases, with 8 bases of the junction left unmatched. CDR1 SQVTM and CDR2 ANQGSEA come from the germline V gene. This CDR3 spans 14 amino acids. The CDR3 DNA reads as TGCAGCGTTGTGGCACAGGGGCCCGCAGATACGCAGTATTTT. Translated, it gives CSVVAQGPADTQYF.

The chain has TRBV4-1 and TRBJ2-1; 14 bases agree with TRBD2. Germline-derived CDR1 and CDR2 are MGHRA and YSYEKL. The CDR3 spans 15 residues. With 3 bases clipped from V and 8 bases from J, the junction kept 3 bases outside the gene matches. Here the CDR3 DNA reads TGCGCCAGCAGCCAGGGACTAGCGGGGGAGGATGAGCAGTTCTTC. Its translation is CASSQGLAGEDEQFF.

The genes are TRBV5-1 and TRBJ2-1, with 12 positions matching TRBD1. Germline lookup yields CDR1 SGHRS and CDR2 YFSETQ. Trimming removed 7 bases from V and 7 bases from J; junction bases left unmatched: 9. The CDR3 loop spans 15 amino acids. The CDR3 protein is CASLPGTGGGNEQFF. The CDR3 nucleotides are TGCGCCAGCCTTCCCGGGACAGGGGGCGGGAATGAGCAGTTCTTC.

The V call is TRBV4-1, the J call TRBJ1-2; tentative D call: TRBD1 (5 bases). From germline, CDR1 is MGHRA and CDR2 YSYEKL. Trimming took 0 bases from V and 4 from J, leaving 15 bases between them. The CDR3 is 16 amino acids. The CDR3 sequence is CASSQEPQGGTYGYTF. The DNA of the CDR3 is TGCGCCAGCAGCCAAGAGCCGCAGGGAGGGACCTATGGCTACACCTTC.

The chain links TRBV18 to TRBJ2-7; 7 bases are shared with TRBD1. The V gene's germline CDR1 is KGHSH and CDR2 LQKENI. The CDR3 is 14 residues long. Losses at the gene ends were 4 bases for V and 3 bases for J; bases not matched to a gene: 6. The CDR3 DNA is TGTGCCAGCTCACAGGGGACAGACAACTACGAGCAGTACTTC. Translated: CASSQGTDNYEQYF.

The rearrangement joins TRBV2 to TRBJ2-2; 13 positions match TRBD2. The CDR3 spans 16 residues. The ends lost 10 bases at V and 1 base at J; junction bases unmatched: 6. Germline V lookup: CDR1 SNHLY, CDR2 FYNNEI. CDR3 sequence reads: CATRLAGGRNTGELFF. CDR3 DNA: TGTGCCACAAGACTAGCGGGGGGTAGGAACACCGGGGAGCTGTTTTTT.

The chain is built from TRBV10-3 and TRBJ2-4; 10 nucleotides line up with TRBD1. This CDR3 comprises 18 residues. Germline V gene sequence: CDR1 ENHRY, CDR2 SYGVKD. V lost 6 bases and J lost 3; bases outside the gene matches: 14. The CDR3 region has the DNA TGTGCCATCAGAGCCGGGACAGGGGTAGATCAGGGCAAAAACATTCAGTACTTC. It specifies CAIRAGTGVDQGKNIQYF.

This chain links TRBV19 with TRBJ1-5; D might be TRBD1 (5 bases). Germline loops: CDR1 LNHDA, CDR2 SQIVND (reference sequence). Trimming removed 2 bases at V and 5 bases at J, with 16 bases between. This CDR3 has 16 residues. CDR3 in amino acids: CASSISVAGFHQPQHF. Here the CDR3 DNA reads TGTGCCAGTAGTATATCGGTGGCAGGGTTCCATCAGCCCCAGCATTTT.

The chain links TRBV30 to TRBJ1-2, with D perhaps matching TRBD1 (6 bases). The ends were cut back, 3 bases at V and 8 bases at J, with 13 bases in the middle. There are 12 residues in the CDR3. The germline gives CDR1 GTSNPN, CDR2 SVGIG (reference sequence). In DNA, the CDR3 is TGTGCCTGGAGAAGCAGGGGTGAAGGCTACACCTTC. Its protein product is CAWRSRGEGYTF.

This rearrangement joins TRBV6-5 to TRBJ2-7, with TRBD1 matching 10 bases. The CDR3 covers 13 residues. J gave up 7 bases and V 9 bases, and 9 bases lay outside the gene matches. Germline CDR1 reads MNHEY; CDR2 reads SVGAGI. CDR3 protein: CASNRDRGEEQYF. DNA for the CDR3: TGTGCCAGTAACCGGGACAGGGGTGAAGAGCAGTACTTC.

The J gene is TRBJ1-4, the V gene TRBV11-2; 9 positions agree with TRBD1. CDR1 is SGHAT, CDR2 FQNNGV, per germline. The CDR3 is 14 residues long. With 4 bases clipped from V and 11 bases from J, the junction kept 8 bases outside the gene matches. The CDR3 DNA sequence: TGTGCCAGCAGCTCGGGACAGGGAAGTCGGAAACTGTTTTTT. It encodes CASSSGQGSRKLFF.

V and J are TRBV5-6 and TRBJ2-1; 12 nucleotides match TRBD2. This CDR3 has 17 residues. The junction had 6 bases not matched to a gene; V was cut back by 5 bases and J by 0 bases. Germline CDR1 is SGHDT and CDR2 is YYEEEE. CDR3 sequence (DNA): TGTGCCAGCAGACAATCTAGCGGGGGGGCCTCCTACAATGAGCAGTTCTTC. Its protein product is CASRQSSGGASYNEQFF.

J is TRBJ1-6 and V is TRBV12-3 or TRBV12-4; perhaps TRBD1 as D (5 bases). Deletions cut 7 bases from V and 6 bases from J, with 10 bases between. The CDR3 is 13 residues long. CDR3 region: CASTSGVNSPLHF. DNA of the CDR3: TGTGCCAGCACCTCGGGGGTTAATTCACCCCTCCACTTT.